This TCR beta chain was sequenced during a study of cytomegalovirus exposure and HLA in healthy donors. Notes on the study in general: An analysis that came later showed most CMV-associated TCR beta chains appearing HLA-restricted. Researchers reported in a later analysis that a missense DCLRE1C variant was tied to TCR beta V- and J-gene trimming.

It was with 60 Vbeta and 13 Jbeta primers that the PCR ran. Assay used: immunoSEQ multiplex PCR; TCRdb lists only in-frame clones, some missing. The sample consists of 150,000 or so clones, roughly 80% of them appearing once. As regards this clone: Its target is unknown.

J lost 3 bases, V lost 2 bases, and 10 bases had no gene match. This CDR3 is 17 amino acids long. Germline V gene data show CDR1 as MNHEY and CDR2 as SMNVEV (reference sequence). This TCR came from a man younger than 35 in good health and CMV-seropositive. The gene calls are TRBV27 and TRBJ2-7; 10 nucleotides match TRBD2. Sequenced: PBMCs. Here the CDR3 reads CASSLVPRTSGDYEQYF. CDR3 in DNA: TGTGCCAGCAGTTTAGTTCCTAGGACTAGCGGAGACTACGAGCAGTACTTC.